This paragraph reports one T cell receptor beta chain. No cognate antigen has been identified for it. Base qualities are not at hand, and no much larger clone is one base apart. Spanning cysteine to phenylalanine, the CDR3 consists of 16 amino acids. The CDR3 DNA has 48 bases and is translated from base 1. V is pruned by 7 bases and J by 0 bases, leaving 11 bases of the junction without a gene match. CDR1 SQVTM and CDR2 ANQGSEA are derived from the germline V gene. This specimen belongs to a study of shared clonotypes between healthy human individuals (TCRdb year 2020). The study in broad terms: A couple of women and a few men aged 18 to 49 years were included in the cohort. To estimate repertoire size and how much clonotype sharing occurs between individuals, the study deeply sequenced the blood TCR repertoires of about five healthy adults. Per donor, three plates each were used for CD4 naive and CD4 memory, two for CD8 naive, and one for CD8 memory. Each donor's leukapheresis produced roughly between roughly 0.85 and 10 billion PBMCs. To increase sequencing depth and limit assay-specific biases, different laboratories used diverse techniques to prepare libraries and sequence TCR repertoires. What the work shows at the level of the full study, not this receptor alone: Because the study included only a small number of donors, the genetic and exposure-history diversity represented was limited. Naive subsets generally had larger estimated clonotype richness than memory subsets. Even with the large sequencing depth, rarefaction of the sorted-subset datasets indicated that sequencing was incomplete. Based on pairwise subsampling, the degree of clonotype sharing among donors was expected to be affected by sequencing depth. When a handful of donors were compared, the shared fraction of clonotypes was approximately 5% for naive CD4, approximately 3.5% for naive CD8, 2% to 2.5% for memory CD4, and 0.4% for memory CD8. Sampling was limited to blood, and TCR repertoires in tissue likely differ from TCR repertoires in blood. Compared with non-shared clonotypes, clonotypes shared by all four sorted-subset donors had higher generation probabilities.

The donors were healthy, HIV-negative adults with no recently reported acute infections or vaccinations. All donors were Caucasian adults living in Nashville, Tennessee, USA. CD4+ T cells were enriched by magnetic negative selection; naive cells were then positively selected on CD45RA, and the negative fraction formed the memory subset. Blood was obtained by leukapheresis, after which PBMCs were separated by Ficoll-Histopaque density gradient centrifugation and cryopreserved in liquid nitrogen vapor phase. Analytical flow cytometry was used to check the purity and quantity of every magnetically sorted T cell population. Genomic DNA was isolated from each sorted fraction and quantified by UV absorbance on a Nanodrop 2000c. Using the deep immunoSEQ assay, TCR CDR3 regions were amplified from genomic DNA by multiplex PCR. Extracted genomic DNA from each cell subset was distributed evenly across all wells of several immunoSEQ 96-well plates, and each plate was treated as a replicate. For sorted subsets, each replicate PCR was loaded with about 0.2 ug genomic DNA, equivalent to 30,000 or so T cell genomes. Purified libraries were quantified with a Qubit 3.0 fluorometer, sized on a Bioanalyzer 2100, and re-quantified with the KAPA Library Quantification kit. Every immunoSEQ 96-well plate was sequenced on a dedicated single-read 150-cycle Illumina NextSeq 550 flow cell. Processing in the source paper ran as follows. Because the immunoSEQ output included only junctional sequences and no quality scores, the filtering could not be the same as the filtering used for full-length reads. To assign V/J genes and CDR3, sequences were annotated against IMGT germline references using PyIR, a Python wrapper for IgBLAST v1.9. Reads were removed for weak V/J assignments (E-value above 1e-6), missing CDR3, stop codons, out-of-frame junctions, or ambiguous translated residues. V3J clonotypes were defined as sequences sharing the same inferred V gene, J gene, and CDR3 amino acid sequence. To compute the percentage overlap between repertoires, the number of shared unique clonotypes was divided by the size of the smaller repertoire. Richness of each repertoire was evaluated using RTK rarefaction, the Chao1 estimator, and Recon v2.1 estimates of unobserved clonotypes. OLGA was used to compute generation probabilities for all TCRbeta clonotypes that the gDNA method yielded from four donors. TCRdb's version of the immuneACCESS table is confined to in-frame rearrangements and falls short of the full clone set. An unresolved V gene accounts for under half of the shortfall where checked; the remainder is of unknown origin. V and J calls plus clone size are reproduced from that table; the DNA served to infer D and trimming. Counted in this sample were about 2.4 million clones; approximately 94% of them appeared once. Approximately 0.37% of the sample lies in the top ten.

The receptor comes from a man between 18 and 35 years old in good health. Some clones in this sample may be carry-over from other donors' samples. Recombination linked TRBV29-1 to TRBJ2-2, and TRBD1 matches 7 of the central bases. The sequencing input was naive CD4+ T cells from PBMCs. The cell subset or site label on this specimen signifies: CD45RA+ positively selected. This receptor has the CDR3 CSAASPGQPNTGELFF. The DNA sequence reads TGCAGCGCTGCATCACCGGGACAGCCGAACACCGGGGAGCTGTTTTTT.